Presented here are 20 T cell receptor beta chains from one specimen sequenced in a study of blood T cell repertoires in COVID-19. Clones were sequenced by immunoSEQ multiplex PCR, and TCRdb holds only the in-frame ones, with some missing. The profile shows roughly 130,000 clones, roughly 88% of them singletons. Sequenced material: peripheral blood. Receptor source: a middle-aged man with acute or convalescent COVID-19.

The chain links TRBV6-6 to TRBJ1-2; 10 nucleotides match TRBD1. The junction had 11 bases not matched to a gene; V was cut back by 4 bases and J by 6 bases. The V gene's germline CDR1 is MNHNY and CDR2 SVGAGI (reference sequence). This CDR3 is built from 16 residues. In nucleotides, the CDR3 is TGTGCCAGCAGTTTGACGACCGACAGGGGGCGAGATGGCTACACCTTC. Encoded protein: CASSLTTDRGRDGYTF.

The chain has TRBV25-1 and TRBJ1-2; possibly TRBD1 for D (6 bases). V lost 5 bases and J lost 6, with 16 bases in between. The CDR3 length is 14 residues. CDR1 and CDR2 from the germline V gene are MGHDK and SYGVNS. The CDR3 sequence: CASSQGQGKNGYTF. CDR3 sequence (DNA): TGTGCCAGCAGTCAAGGGCAGGGGAAAAATGGCTACACCTTC.

This chain connects TRBV4-1 to TRBJ1-1; TRBD1 aligns across 8 bases. Per germline, CDR1 MGHRA and CDR2 YSYEKL. V was clipped by 4 bases and J by 5 bases; unmatched bases: 3. The length of the CDR3 is 13 residues. This chain's CDR3 is CASSLQGGTEAFF. In nucleotides, the CDR3 is TGCGCCAGCAGCCTACAGGGGGGGACTGAAGCTTTCTTT.

The sample holds a few counts of this clone. DNA of the CDR3: TGTGCCAGCAGTTACTCGGGACAGGGCACTGAAGCTTTCTTT. Its translation is CASSYSGQGTEAFF. This chain connects TRBV6-5 to TRBJ1-1, with TRBD1 identical over 9 bases. The CDR3 has 14 residues. CDR1 MNHEY and CDR2 SVGAGI come from the germline V gene. Trimming took 0 bases from V and 4 from J; bases not matched to a gene: 0.

The chain recombines TRBV11-2 with TRBJ2-2, with TRBD2 matching 9 bases. Germline V lookup: CDR1 SGHAT, CDR2 FQNNGV. Trimming at V came to 6 bases and at J to 8 bases, leaving 10 bases not matched to a gene. CDR3 length equals 15 residues. CDR3 region: CASSPLAGLAGELFF. The CDR3 DNA follows: TGTGCCAGCAGTCCACTAGCGGGCCTTGCAGGGGAGCTGTTTTTT. Full variable domain (missing parts from reference TRBV11-2 and TRBJ2-2): EAGVAQSPRYKIIEKRQSVAFWCNPISGHATLYWYQQILGQGPKLLIQFQNNGVVDDSQLPKDRFSAERLKGVDSTLKIQPAKLEDSAVYLCASSPLAGLAGELFFGEGSRLTVL.

The chain carries TRBV7-9 and TRBJ1-2; no firm D call. This CDR3 has 14 amino acids. Germline V gene sequence: CDR1 SEHNR, CDR2 FQNEAQ (reference sequence). V was pared by 3 bases and J by 0 bases, with 8 bases between. CDR3 in DNA: TGTGCCAGCAGCTTCAACCTAGCTAACTATGGCTACACCTTC. Translating it yields CASSFNLANYGYTF.

This chain links TRBV6-5 with TRBJ1-1; D remains unclear. Germline assignment: CDR1 MNHEY and CDR2 SVGAGI. Trimming left V 7 bases short and J 0 bases short, with 12 bases between. This CDR3 contains 14 residues. The CDR3 protein is CASKESALNTEAFF. In DNA form, the CDR3 reads TGTGCCAGCAAGGAAAGCGCACTGAACACTGAAGCTTTCTTT.

The chain employs TRBV7-3 and TRBJ2-7, with 7 positions matching TRBD1. The ends lost 1 base at V and 6 bases at J; junction bases unmatched: 3. This CDR3 has 13 amino acids. CDR1 SGHTA and CDR2 FQGTGA come from the germline V gene. The CDR3 region has the DNA TGTGCCAGCAGCTTAATGGGACAGTCCGAGCAGTACTTC. Translated: CASSLMGQSEQYF.

The rearrangement uses TRBV4-3 and TRBJ2-3; tentative D call: TRBD2 (6 bases). The CDR3 length is 16 residues. V gave up 1 base and J gave up 2 bases, with 13 bases separating them. Germline V gene data show CDR1 as LGHNA and CDR2 as YSLEER. The CDR3 nucleotides are TGCGCCAGCAGCCAAGGAATACGGGGGTACACAGATACGCAGTATTTT. It encodes CASSQGIRGYTDTQYF.

The V and J genes are TRBV4-2 and TRBJ1-2; the match to TRBD1 covers 9 bases. Germline V gene sequence: CDR1 LGHNA, CDR2 YNFKEQ. V dropped 1 base and J dropped 5; count of bases not matched to a gene: 5. The CDR3 covers 15 residues. The CDR3 here is CASSQGTGQGYGYTF. In DNA, the CDR3 is TGTGCCAGCAGCCAAGGCACGGGACAGGGTTATGGCTACACCTTC.

V gene TRBV5-4 combines with J gene TRBJ2-7; the match to TRBD1 covers 10 bases. Trimming cost V 3 bases and J 2 bases; bases outside gene matches: 2. This CDR3 region has 14 residues. Germline V CDR1 and CDR2: SGHNT, YYREEE (reference sequence). The CDR3, as DNA: TGTGCCAGCAGCTATGGACAGGGGGCCTACGAGCAGTACTTC. This encodes CASSYGQGAYEQYF.

J is TRBJ2-1 and V is TRBV19; 11 nucleotides line up with TRBD2. Germline loops: CDR1 LNHDA, CDR2 SQIVND (reference sequence). This CDR3 contains 16 residues. With V trimmed by 6 bases and J by 8 bases, 12 bases remained unmatched. DNA for the CDR3: TGTGCCAGTAGCCCGACTATAGCGGGAGGGCGGTATGAGCAGTTCTTC. Amino acids: CASSPTIAGGRYEQFF.

The CDR3 DNA reads as TGTGCCAGCAGCTTGGATGTACAGATCCAATCTGAGCAGTTCTTC. Translating gives CASSLDVQIQSEQFF. V and J are TRBV5-5 and TRBJ2-1; no firm D call. Germline CDR1 and CDR2: SGHKS and YYEKEE (reference sequence). V lost 0 bases and J lost 9, with 16 bases in between. The CDR3 runs 15 residues.

The chain recombines TRBV20-1 with TRBJ1-5; D might be TRBD1 (6 bases). The V and J ends lost 3 bases and 6 bases respectively, with 9 bases between them. Per germline, CDR1 DFQATT and CDR2 SNEGSKA (reference sequence). The CDR3 contains 12 residues. This CDR3 is CSASGGPQPQHF. CDR3 sequence (DNA): TGCAGTGCTAGTGGGGGGCCTCAGCCCCAGCATTTT.

The chain uses TRBV6-5 and TRBJ1-1, with a weak D call TRBD1 (5 bases). The ends were cut back, 6 bases at V and 1 base at J, with 12 bases in the middle. The CDR3 is 14 residues long. Germline V lookup: CDR1 MNHEY, CDR2 SVGAGI. The CDR3 sequence is CASRPSTGNTEAFF. The CDR3 DNA is TGTGCCAGCAGGCCCTCTACAGGGAACACTGAAGCTTTCTTT.

The chain uses TRBV25-1 and TRBJ1-4; D gene unclear. Germline assignment: CDR1 MGHDK and CDR2 SYGVNS. The V end was cut by 8 bases, the J end by 5 bases, with 3 bases between. This CDR3 contains 10 residues. CDR3 sequence reads: CASQNEKLFF. The CDR3 DNA follows: TGTGCCAGCCAGAATGAAAAACTGTTTTTT.

V and J are TRBV6-5 and TRBJ1-1, with 9 bases aligning to TRBD1. Germline-derived CDR1 and CDR2 are MNHEY and SVGAGI. V lost 2 bases to trimming and J lost 3 bases; unmatched junction nucleotides: 1. CDR3 length equals 14 residues. The CDR3 loop is CASSYGTGYTEAFF. CDR3 coding DNA: TGTGCCAGCAGTTACGGGACAGGGTACACTGAAGCTTTCTTT.

V and J are TRBV10-3 and TRBJ1-6; possibly TRBD1 for D (5 bases). The ends were cut back, 7 bases at V and 6 bases at J, with 10 bases in the middle. The germline gives CDR1 ENHRY, CDR2 SYGVKD. The CDR3 has 13 residues. The CDR3 coding sequence is TGTGCCATCAAGCAGGGCCTTAATTCACCCCTCCACTTT. This translates into CAIKQGLNSPLHF.

This chain connects TRBV5-5 to TRBJ1-6; no clear D gene. CDR1 is SGHKS and CDR2 is YYEKEE in the germline V gene (reference sequence). Between the trimmed V and J ends, which lost 6 bases and 0 bases, there was a span of 10 bases. The CDR3 loop spans 15 amino acids. Written as DNA, the CDR3 is TGTGCCAGCACCGCTGCGGGCTCCTATAATTCACCCCTCCACTTT. Translated, it gives CASTAAGSYNSPLHF.

The V and J genes are TRBV19 and TRBJ2-1; D possibly corresponds to TRBD2 (6 bases). Trimming removed 1 base from V and 0 bases from J, with 10 bases in between. The germline gives CDR1 LNHDA, CDR2 SQIVND (reference sequence). CDR3 size: 16 residues. The CDR3 nucleotides are TGTGCCAGTAGTATAGTCGGGGGACGCTCCTACAATGAGCAGTTCTTC. Protein: CASSIVGGRSYNEQFF. The whole variable domain, filled in from reference TRBV19 and TRBJ2-1, reads DGGITQSPKYLFRKEGQNVTLSCEQNLNHDAMYWYRQDPGQGLRLIYYSQIVNDFQKGDIAEGYSVSREKKESFPLTVTSAQKNPTAFYLCASSIVGGRSYNEQFFGPGTRLTVL.